One T cell receptor (beta chain) is described in this entry. The data were obtained in a study of T cells in Graves' hyperthyroidism and ophthalmopathy. Patients aged 18 to 65 had newly diagnosed hyperthyroidism of under 2 months' duration. The PBMCs studied were ones that came from 8.5 to 10 ml fresh peripheral blood. Using RNA transcripts as the source, TCR beta CDR3 regions were amplified. When the TCR CDR3 underwent first-round RT-PCR, the HTBI primer set was used. TCRdb called the multiplex PCR reads again in MiXCR, with one record for every CDR3 protein. This sample has 370,000 or so distinct CDR3 sequences, with around 14% found just once. This CDR3 is built from 15 residues. Losses at the gene ends were 5 bases for V and 4 bases for J; bases not matched to a gene: 6. CDR1 and CDR2 (germline): SGHVS, FQNEAQ.

This clonotype originated in a young woman with Graves' hyperthyroidism that later progressed to Graves' ophthalmopathy. Sequencing was done on a sample of blood. The chain carries TRBV7-8 and TRBJ2-7; 12 positions match TRBD2. The CDR3 spells CASSLRLAGAYEQYF. The CDR3 nucleotides read TGTGCCAGCAGCCTTAGACTAGCGGGAGCTTACGAGCAGTACTTC.